This TCR beta chain derives from a study of identical twins. With respect to this clonotype: The antigen is undetermined.

Findings and limits, study-wide: Invariant T cells like MAIT and iNKT could partly confound the zero-insertion analyses.

V was pared by 2 bases and J by 3 bases, with 4 bases of the junction left unmatched. Germline CDR1 reads MDHEN; CDR2 reads SYDVKM. This CDR3 has 16 residues. One entry per CDR3 protein, called by TCRdb with MiXCR from the 5' RACE reads. The sample includes 240,000 or so distinct CDR3 sequences, roughly 7% seen only once; the top ten take about 3.6%. Healthy Caucasian donors formed the entire cohort. This same sample was also part of a study on yellow fever vaccine responses in identical twins. Per that paper: Twins' T cell vaccine responses reportedly looked partly convergent, partly personalized.

V and J are TRBV28 and TRBJ2-2; 9 bases align to TRBD2. What was sequenced was memory (CD45RO+) T cells sorted from blood. The sequence was collected from a woman aged 18-29 years in good health. CDR3 coding DNA: TGTGCCAGCAGTTTAGCCGGGACTAGCTACACCGGGGAGCTGTTTTTT. Translation: CASSLAGTSYTGELFF.